This TCR beta chain was recorded in a study of CD8+CD57+ T cells in acquired aplastic anemia. Study details: The DNA of sorted CD4+ and CD8+ cells averaged approximately 3.3 ug.

Regarding the study as a whole: CD8+ Simpson's diversity in patients was not significantly different from that in controls. Overlapping CD8+ CDR3 repertoires of patients and controls contained 25 to 35 shared sequences.

Both TCR beta VDJ combination and CDR3 sequence profiling were carried out. Genomic DNA was the template for this profiling. TCRdb recomputed calls from the reads with MiXCR, one row per CDR3 protein. The sample records about 130,000 distinct CDR3 sequences, 40% to 60% being singletons. CDR1 and CDR2 (germline): SGDLS, YYNGEE. The ends were cut back, 0 bases at V and 1 base at J, with 7 bases in the middle. CDR3 length: 15 amino acids. Of note for this clonotype: What it recognizes is unknown.

Sequenced input: sorted CD4+, CD8+, or CD8+CD57+ T cells (not recorded which) from PBMCs. This sequence joins TRBV9 and TRBJ2-2, with D uncertain. The clonotype comes from a human donor in good health, serving as a control. The CDR3 reads CASSVAGMNTGELFF. DNA for the CDR3: TGTGCCAGCAGCGTAGCTGGGATGAACACCGGGGAGCTGTTTTTT.